What follows describes a single T cell receptor (beta chain). What it binds is unknown. Vbeta (60) and Jbeta (13) primers were used in the PCR. TCRdb's table, derived via immunoSEQ multiplex PCR, lists solely in-frame clones and lacks some. Among about 62,000 clones listed, 70% to 75% were seen once. This entry is derived from a study of cytomegalovirus exposure and HLA in healthy donors. Notes on the study in general: It was shown in a later analysis that HLA-associated TCR beta chains were more clonally expanded than other, equally common chains. Investigators reported approximately 170 TCR beta chains as tied to cytomegalovirus.

CDR1 is SGHTA and CDR2 is FQGTGA in the germline V gene. The CDR3 contains 15 residues. V dropped 3 bases and J dropped 4 bases, with 14 bases sitting between them. The material sequenced was PBMCs. The sequence was collected from a woman aged 30 to 39 in good health and CMV-seronegative. The V and J genes are TRBV7-3 and TRBJ2-3; a weak D match, TRBD1 (6 bases). The CDR3 spells CASSLGQFKADTQYF. Here the CDR3 DNA reads TGTGCCAGCAGCTTGGGACAATTTAAGGCAGATACGCAGTATTTT.